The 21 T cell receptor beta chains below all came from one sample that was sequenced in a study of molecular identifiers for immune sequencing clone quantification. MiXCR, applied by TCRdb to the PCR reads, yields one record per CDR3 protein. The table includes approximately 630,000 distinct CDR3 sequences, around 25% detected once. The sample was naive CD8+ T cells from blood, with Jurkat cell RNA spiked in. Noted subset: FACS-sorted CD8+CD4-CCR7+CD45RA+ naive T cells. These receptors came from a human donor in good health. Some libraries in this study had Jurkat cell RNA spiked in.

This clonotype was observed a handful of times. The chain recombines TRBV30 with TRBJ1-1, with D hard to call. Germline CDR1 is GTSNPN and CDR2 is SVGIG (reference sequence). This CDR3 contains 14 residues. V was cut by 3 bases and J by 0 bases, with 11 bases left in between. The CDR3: CAWSDSALNTEAFF. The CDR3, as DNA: TGTGCCTGGAGCGATTCGGCGTTGAACACTGAAGCTTTCTTT.

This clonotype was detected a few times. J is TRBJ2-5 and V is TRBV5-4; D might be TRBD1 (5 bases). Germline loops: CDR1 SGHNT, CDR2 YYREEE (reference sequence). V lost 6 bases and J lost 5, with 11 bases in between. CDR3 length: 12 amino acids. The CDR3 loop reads CASTSGLETQYF. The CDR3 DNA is TGTGCCAGCACTTCAGGGCTGGAGACCCAGTACTTC.

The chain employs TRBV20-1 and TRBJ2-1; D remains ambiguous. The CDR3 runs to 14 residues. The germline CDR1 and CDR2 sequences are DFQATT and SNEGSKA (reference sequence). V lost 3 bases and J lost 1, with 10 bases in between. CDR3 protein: CSARVGGSYNEQFF. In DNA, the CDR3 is TGCAGTGCTAGGGTGGGCGGTTCCTACAATGAGCAGTTCTTC.

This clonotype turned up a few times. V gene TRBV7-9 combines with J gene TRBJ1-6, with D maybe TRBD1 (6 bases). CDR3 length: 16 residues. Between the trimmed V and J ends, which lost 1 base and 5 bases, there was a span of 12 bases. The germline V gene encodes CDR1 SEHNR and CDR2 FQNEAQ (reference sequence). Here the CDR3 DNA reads TGTGCCAGCAGCTTAGTGGCCAGGGGCAATAATTCACCCCTCCACTTT. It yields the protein CASSLVARGNNSPLHF.

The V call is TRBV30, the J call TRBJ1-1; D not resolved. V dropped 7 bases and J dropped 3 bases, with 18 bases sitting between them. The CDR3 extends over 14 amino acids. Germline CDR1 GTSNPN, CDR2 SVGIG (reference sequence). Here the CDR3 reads CALLSFPLYTEAFF. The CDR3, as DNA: TGTGCCTTGCTCTCGTTTCCCCTATACACTGAAGCTTTCTTT.

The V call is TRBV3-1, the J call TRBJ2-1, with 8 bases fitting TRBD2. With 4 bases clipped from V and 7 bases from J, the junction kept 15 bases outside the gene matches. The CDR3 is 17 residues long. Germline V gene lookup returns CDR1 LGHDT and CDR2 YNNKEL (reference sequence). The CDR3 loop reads CASSPNRGGPLSNEQFF. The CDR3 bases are TGTGCCAGCAGCCCAAACCGGGGGGGGCCTCTCTCTAATGAGCAGTTCTTC.

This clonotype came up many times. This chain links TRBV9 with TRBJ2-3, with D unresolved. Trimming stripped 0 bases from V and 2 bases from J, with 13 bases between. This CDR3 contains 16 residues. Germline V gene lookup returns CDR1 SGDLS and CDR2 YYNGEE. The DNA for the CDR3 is TGTGCCAGCAGCGTAGGAGTTCCTCCTCTCACAGATACGCAGTATTTT. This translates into CASSVGVPPLTDTQYF. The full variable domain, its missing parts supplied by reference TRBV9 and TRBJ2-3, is DSGVTQTPKHLITATGQRVTLRCSPRSGDLSVYWYQQSLDQGLQFLIQYYNGEERAKGNILERFSAQQFPDLHSELNLSSLELGDSALYFCASSVGVPPLTDTQYFGPGTRLTVL.

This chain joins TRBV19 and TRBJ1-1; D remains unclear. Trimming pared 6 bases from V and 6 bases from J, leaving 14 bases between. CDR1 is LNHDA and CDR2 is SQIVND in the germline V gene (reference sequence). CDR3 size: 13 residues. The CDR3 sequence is CASRELNGAEAFF. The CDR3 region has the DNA TGTGCCAGTAGGGAGCTCAACGGGGCTGAAGCTTTCTTT. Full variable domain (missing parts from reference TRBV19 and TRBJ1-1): DGGITQSPKYLFRKEGQNVTLSCEQNLNHDAMYWYRQDPGQGLRLIYYSQIVNDFQKGDIAEGYSVSREKKESFPLTVTSAQKNPTAFYLCASRELNGAEAFFGQGTRLTVV.

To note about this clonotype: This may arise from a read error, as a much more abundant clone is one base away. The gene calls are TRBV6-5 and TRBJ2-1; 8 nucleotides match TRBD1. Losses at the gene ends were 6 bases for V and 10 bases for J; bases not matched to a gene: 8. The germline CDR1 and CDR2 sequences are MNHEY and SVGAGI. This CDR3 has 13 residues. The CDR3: CASRTGTGNEQFF. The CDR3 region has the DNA TGTGCCAGCAGGACCGGGACAGGAAACGAGCAGTTCTTC.

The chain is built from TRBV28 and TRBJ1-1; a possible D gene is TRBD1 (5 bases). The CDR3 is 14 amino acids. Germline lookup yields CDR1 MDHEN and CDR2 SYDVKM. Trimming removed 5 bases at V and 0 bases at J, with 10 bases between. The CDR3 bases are TGTGCCAGCAGTCTGACAGTGTTGAACACTGAAGCTTTCTTT. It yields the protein CASSLTVLNTEAFF.

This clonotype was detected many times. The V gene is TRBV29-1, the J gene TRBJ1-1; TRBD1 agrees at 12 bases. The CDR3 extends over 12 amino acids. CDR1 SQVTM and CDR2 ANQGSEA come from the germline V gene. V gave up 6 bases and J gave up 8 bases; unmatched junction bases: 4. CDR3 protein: CSVEGQGAEAFF. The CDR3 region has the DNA TGCAGCGTAGAGGGACAGGGGGCCGAAGCTTTCTTT.

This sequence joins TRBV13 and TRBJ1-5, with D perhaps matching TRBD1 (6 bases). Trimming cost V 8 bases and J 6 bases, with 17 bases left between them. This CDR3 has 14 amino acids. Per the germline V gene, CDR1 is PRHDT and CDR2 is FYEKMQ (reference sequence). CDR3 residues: CASGSRTDSQPQHF. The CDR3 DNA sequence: TGTGCCAGCGGCTCACGGACAGACAGTCAGCCCCAGCATTTT.

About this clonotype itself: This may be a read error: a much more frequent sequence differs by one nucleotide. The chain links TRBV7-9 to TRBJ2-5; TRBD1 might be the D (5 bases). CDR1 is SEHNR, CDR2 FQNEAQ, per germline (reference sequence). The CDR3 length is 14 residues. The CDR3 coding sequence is TGTGCCAGCAGCTCACAGGCGCCCCAAGAGCCCCAGTACTTC. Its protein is CASSSQAPQEPQYF.

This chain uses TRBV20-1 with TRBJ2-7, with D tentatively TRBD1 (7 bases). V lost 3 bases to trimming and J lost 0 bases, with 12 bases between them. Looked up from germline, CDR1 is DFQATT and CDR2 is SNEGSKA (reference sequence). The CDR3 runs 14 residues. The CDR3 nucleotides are TGCAGTGCTAGTTCCAGGGGGGTCTCCTACGAGCAGTACTTC. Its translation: CSASSRGVSYEQYF.

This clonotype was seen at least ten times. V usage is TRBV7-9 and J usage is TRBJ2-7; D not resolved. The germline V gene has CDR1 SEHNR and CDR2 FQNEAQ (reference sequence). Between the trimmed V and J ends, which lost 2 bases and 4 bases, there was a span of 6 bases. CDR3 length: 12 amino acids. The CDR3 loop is CASSLTRYEQYF. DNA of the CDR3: TGTGCCAGCAGCTTAACCCGGTACGAGCAGTACTTC.

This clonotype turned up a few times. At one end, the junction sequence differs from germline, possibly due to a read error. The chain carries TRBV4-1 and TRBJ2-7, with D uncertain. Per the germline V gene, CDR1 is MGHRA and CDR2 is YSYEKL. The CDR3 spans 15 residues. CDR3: CASSQGVASSYERYF. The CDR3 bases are TGCGCCAGCAGCCAAGGCGTAGCCAGCTCCTACGAGCGGTACTTC.

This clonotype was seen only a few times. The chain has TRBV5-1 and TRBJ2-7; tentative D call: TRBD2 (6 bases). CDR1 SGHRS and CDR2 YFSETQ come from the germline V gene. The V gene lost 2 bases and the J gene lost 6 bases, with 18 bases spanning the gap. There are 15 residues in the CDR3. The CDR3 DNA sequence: TGCGCCAGCAGCTTCTTCCCCGGGGGTGGGATCGAGCAGTACTTC. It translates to CASSFFPGGGIEQYF.

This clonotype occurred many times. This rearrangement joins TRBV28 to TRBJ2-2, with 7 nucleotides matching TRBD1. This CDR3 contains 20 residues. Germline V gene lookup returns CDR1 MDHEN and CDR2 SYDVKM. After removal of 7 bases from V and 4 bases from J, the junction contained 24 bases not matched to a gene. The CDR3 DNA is TGTGCCAGCACCCCTTCGTCTTCGGGACAGCCCACGGGTAGCACCGGGGAGCTGTTTTTT. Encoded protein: CASTPSSSGQPTGSTGELFF.

The CDR3 loop is CASSLKQGGDEQYF. CDR3 bases: TGTGCCAGCAGTTTGAAGCAGGGGGGGGACGAGCAGTACTTC. This sequence joins TRBV28 and TRBJ2-7, with D perhaps assigned TRBD1 or TRBD2 (7 bases each). With 3 bases removed from V and 5 bases from J, the gap between germline ends came to 14 bases. The CDR3 runs to 14 residues. Germline V lookup: CDR1 MDHEN, CDR2 SYDVKM.

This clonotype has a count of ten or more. The CDR3 DNA reads as TGCAGTGCTAGAGGAGATACGCAGTATTTT. Translation: CSARGDTQYF. The V and J genes are TRBV20-1 and TRBJ2-3; no firm D call. Trimming took 1 base from V and 5 from J, leaving 1 base between them. This CDR3 comprises 10 residues. The V gene's germline CDR1 is DFQATT and CDR2 SNEGSKA (reference sequence).

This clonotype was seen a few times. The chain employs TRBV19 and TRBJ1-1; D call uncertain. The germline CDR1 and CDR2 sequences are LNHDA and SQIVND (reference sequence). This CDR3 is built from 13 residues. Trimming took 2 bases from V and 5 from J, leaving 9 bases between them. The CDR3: CASSIYVRTEAFF. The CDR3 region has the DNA TGTGCCAGTAGTATATACGTCCGAACTGAAGCTTTCTTT.